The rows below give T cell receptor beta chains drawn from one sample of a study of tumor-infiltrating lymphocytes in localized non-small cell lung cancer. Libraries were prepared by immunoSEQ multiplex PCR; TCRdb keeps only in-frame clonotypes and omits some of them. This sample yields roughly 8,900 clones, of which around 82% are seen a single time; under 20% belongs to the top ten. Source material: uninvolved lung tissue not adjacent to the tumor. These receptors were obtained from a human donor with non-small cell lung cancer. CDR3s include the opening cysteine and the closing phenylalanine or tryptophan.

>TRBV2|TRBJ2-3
CASSDRGEGSDTQYF
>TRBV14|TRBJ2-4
CASSRAGGKAKNIQYF
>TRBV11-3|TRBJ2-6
CASSLVAGTGANVLTF
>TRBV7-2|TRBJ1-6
CASSLREGINSPLHF
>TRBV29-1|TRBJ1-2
CSHFTNYGYTF
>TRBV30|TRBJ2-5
CAWETGYQETQYF
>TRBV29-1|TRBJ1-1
CSVRSPEAFF
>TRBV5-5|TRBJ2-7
CASSHPTGLEQYF
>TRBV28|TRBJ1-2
CASSLLGNYGYTF
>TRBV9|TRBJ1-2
CASSVSQGGVYGYTF
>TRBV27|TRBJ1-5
CASSLTFSQGIGNQPQHF
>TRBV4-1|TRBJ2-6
CASSQEGVGGANVLTF
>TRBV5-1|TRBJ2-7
CASSLSGTGGAQNEQYF
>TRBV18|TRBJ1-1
CASSRSGTASEAFF
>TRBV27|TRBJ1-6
CASSLNRGNSPLHF
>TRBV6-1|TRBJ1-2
CASSESVRGGGYTF
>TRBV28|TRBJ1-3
CASSLPRSGQGSSAGNTIYF
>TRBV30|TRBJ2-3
CAWSTGALDTQYF
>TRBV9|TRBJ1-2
CASSYRQGSGYTF
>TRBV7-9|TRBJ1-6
CASSSGTPYNSPLHF
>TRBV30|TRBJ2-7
CASTGTGPGEQYF
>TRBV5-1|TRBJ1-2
CASSFTGGINGYTF
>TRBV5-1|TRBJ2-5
CASSLGRGETQYF
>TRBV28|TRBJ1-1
CASRTGGITEAFF
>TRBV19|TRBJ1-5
CASSAPPGSNQPQHF
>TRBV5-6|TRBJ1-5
CASRRQLSNQPQHF
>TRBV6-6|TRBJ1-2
CASSLALGELGYGYTF
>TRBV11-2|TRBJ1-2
CASSLGAATFYGYTF
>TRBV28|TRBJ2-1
CASSLGRRQPQGGQFF
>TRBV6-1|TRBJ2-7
CASSRGQGVSYEQYF
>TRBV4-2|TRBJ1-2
CASSQGINYGYTF
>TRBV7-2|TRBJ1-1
CASSLSGNTEAFF
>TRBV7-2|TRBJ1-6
CASSYTGVNSPLHF
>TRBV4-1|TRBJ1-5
CASSNGQLSNQPQHF
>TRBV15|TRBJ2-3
CATGALNTDTQYF
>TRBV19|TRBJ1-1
CASSIVSALNTEAFF
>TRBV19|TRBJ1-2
CASSPRTGGGANYGYTF
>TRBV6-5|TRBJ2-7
CASGPLDRNYEQYF
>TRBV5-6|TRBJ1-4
CASSSVLVATNEKLFF
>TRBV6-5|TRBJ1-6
CASSRQGNSPLHF
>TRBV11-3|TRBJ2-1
CASSFLPNEQFF
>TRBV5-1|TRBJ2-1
CASGSGGAYNEQFF
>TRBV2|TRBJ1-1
CASSEVVDLGYGFF
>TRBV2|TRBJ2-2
CASRQVANTGKLFF
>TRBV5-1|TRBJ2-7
CASSPDSNYEQYF
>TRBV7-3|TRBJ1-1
CASSLSAMNTEAFF
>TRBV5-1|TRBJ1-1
CASSPLGRNTEAFF
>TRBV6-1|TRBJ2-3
CASSVGGPTDTQYF